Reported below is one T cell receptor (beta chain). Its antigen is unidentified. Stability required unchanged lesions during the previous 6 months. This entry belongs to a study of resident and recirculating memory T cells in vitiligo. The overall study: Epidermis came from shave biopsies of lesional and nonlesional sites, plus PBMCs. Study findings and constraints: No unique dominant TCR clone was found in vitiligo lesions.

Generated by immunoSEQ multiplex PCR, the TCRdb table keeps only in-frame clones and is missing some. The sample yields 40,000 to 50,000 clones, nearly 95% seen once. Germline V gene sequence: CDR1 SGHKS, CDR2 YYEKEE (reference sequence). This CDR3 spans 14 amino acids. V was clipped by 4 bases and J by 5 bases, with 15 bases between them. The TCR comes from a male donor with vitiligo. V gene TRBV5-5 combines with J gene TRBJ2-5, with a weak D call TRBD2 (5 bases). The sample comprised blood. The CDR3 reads CASSRRGLGETQYF. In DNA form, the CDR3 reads TGTGCCAGCAGCCGCAGAGGGTTAGGGGAGACCCAGTACTTC.